This is a list of T cell receptor beta chains from one sample in a study of cytomegalovirus exposure and HLA in healthy donors. Data came from immunoSEQ multiplex PCR; TCRdb stores just in-frame clones and leaves some out. Among approximately 280,000 clones, 85% to 90% were seen once, and the ten largest hold approximately 2.2%. Sequencing used PBMCs. The receptor set was obtained from a woman younger than 30 in good health and CMV-seronegative. CDR3s include the opening cysteine and the closing phenylalanine or tryptophan. D genes are given only for firm matches. A row's size may be missing; if present it is once, few, many or a size class.

J gene | clone size | D gene | V gene | CDR3 DNA | CDR3 protein
TRBJ2-1 | few | - | TRBV4-1 | TGCGCCAGCAGCCAAGCCGGGACACTAAACAATGAGCAGTTCTTC | CASSQAGTLNNEQFF
TRBJ1-2 | - | - | TRBV2 | TGTGCCAGCAGGGAACAGGCCCCTAACTATGGCTACACCTTC | CASREQAPNYGYTF
TRBJ1-1 | - | - | TRBV12-5 | TGTGCTAGTGGTCCCCGTAGGGGGGGTGCCACTGAAGCTTTCTTT | CASGPRRGGATEAFF
TRBJ2-5 | - | TRBD2 | TRBV4-2 | TGTGCCAGCAGCCTCCTGGGCGCGCGGGGGGGCCAAGAGACCCAGTACTTC | CASSLLGARGGQETQYF
TRBJ2-1 | - | TRBD2 | TRBV2 | TGTGCCAGCAGTGAAATTAGCGGGGCAGCGGGGTTCTTC | CASSEISGAAGFF
TRBJ1-1 | - | - | TRBV7-9 | TGTGCCAGCAGCTTATGGCGACAGGCGAACACTGAAGCTTTCTTT | CASSLWRQANTEAFF
TRBJ2-1 | - | - | TRBV13 | TGTGCCAGCAGCTTAGAGTTAGAATACAATGAGCAGTTCTTC | CASSLELEYNEQFF
TRBJ2-7 | - | - | TRBV30 | TGTGCCTCGTCCGGGCCCGGGGCCTACGAGCAGTACTTC | CASSGPGAYEQYF
TRBJ1-1 | - | - | TRBV11-2 | TGTGCCAGCAGCTACACCTTACGCAGAAACTATGAAGCTTTCTTT | CASSYTLRRNYEAFF
TRBJ2-1 | - | TRBD1 | TRBV5-1 | TGCGCCAGCAGCTTGGTCCGGGACAGGGCCGGCAATGAGCAGTTCTTC | CASSLVRDRAGNEQFF
TRBJ1-5 | - | - | TRBV7-8 | TGTGCCAGCAGCCACCACCGGGAGAGGAGCAATCAGCCCCAGCATTTT | CASSHHRERSNQPQHF
TRBJ2-2 | - | TRBD2 | TRBV7-3 | TGTGCCAGCAGCGAAACTAGCGGGGCGGCAGCGAACACCGGGGAGCTGTTTTTT | CASSETSGAAANTGELFF
TRBJ2-2 | - | TRBD1 | TRBV10-1 | TGCGCCAGCGGGGGACAGGGTGCCGGGGAGCTGTTTTTT | CASGGQGAGELFF
TRBJ2-1 | - | TRBD2 | TRBV5-4 | TGTGCCAGCAGCTTGGGTAGTTCCCGGGGGGGATACAATGAGCAGTTCTTC | CASSLGSSRGGYNEQFF
TRBJ1-2 | - | - | TRBV7-9 | TGTGCCAGCTCGCCACGGGGGTTGAACTATGGCTACACCTTC | CASSPRGLNYGYTF
TRBJ1-1 | - | - | TRBV15 | TGTGCCACCAGCAGAGATCACAGGGACCCTGAAGCTTTCTTT | CATSRDHRDPEAFF
TRBJ1-2 | - | TRBD1 | TRBV30 | TGTGCCTGGAGTCGGGGGACAGGGGGAAGACAGATAGCCGTTACCTATGGCTACACCTTC | CAWSRGTGGRQIAVTYGYTF
TRBJ1-4 | - | - | TRBV30 | TGTGCCTGGAGTAACAGGGCGGAACTGTTTTTT | CAWSNRAELFF
TRBJ1-1 | - | - | TRBV13 | TGTGCCAGCAGCTTACTTGTGTCCACTGAAGCTTTCTTT | CASSLLVSTEAFF
TRBJ2-1 | - | TRBD2 | TRBV7-8 | TGTGCCAGCAGTGGTGGGGGGGGCTACAATGAGCAGTTCTTC | CASSGGGGYNEQFF
TRBJ2-5 | - | - | TRBV2 | TGTGCCAGCAGCCAGGGGATCCAAGAGACCCAGTACTTC | CASSQGIQETQYF
TRBJ1-5 | - | - | TRBV6-1 | TGTGCCAGCTGGGAGGTATTGGGCAATCAGCCCCAGCATTTT | CASWEVLGNQPQHF
TRBJ2-7 | - | TRBD1 | TRBV30 | TGTGCCTGGAGGGACAGGGGTTACGAGCAGTACTTC | CAWRDRGYEQYF
TRBJ2-3 | - | TRBD1 | TRBV14 | TGTGCCAGCAGCCACGCAAACCCGGGACAGTCAGATACGCAGTATTTT | CASSHANPGQSDTQYF
TRBJ2-1 | - | - | TRBV19 | TGTGCCAGTAGTCCTGCGGGGAGCTCCTACAATGAGCAGTTCTTC | CASSPAGSSYNEQFF
TRBJ1-1 | - | - | TRBV27 | TGTGCCAGCAGTTTACAGACAGTCGGGGAAGCTTTCTTT | CASSLQTVGEAFF
TRBJ1-5 | - | - | TRBV7-2 | TGTGCCAGCAGCCCTGCGGGTCGGGATCAGCCCCAGCATTTT | CASSPAGRDQPQHF
TRBJ1-2 | - | - | TRBV4-1 | TGCGCCAGCAGCCAAGATCTGCTCAGGCCCCACTTC | CASSQDLLRPHF
TRBJ2-7 | once | - | TRBV18 | TGTGCCAGCTCACCCCAGGGTTCCTACGAGCAGTACTTC | CASSPQGSYEQYF
TRBJ2-7 | - | - | TRBV27 | TGTGCCAGCAGTTTATCTGGCGAACAGGATCTTTACGAGCAGTACTTC | CASSLSGEQDLYEQYF
TRBJ2-1 | - | - | TRBV9 | TGTGCCAGCAGTAGTTCCGATGAGCAGTTCTTC | CASSSSDEQFF
TRBJ1-1 | - | - | TRBV2 | TGTGCCAGCAGTGAAACGACAGGTTTGGACACTGAAGCTTTCTTT | CASSETTGLDTEAFF
TRBJ1-2 | - | - | TRBV27 | TGTGCCAGCAGTTTAAGGCAGGGAGGTGGCTACACCTTC | CASSLRQGGGYTF
TRBJ1-4 | - | - | TRBV19 | TGTGCCAGTAGCGCTGGGAGGGGGACCCCTACTCCTAATGAAAAACTGTTTTTT | CASSAGRGTPTPNEKLFF
TRBJ1-1 | - | - | TRBV7-3 | TGTGCCAGCAGCCGACAGCTGAACACTGAAGCTTTCTTT | CASSRQLNTEAFF
TRBJ1-2 | - | TRBD1 | TRBV6-6 | TGTGCCAGCAGTTCCTCTACGGGACAGGGGTTTGGCTACACCTTC | CASSSSTGQGFGYTF
TRBJ2-3 | - | TRBD1 | TRBV5-1 | TGCGCCAGCAGCTTCGGACAGGAGGGCACAGATACGCAGTATTTT | CASSFGQEGTDTQYF
TRBJ1-3 | - | - | TRBV6-5 | TGTGCCAGCAGTTTTACAGGGCCTGGAAACACCATATATTTT | CASSFTGPGNTIYF
TRBJ2-1 | - | TRBD1 | TRBV18 | TGTGCCAGCTCATCCAGACAGGGGGCATCCCAAGGAGGTTCCTACAATGAGCAGTTCTTC | CASSSRQGASQGGSYNEQFF
TRBJ2-7 | - | TRBD2 | TRBV7-3 | TGTGCCAGCAGCCCCGGGGGAGGGATTTACGAGCAGTACTTC | CASSPGGGIYEQYF